Presented here are 32 T cell receptor beta chains from one specimen sequenced in a study of blood T cell repertoires in COVID-19. TCRdb keeps only in-frame clones here, not all; method: immunoSEQ multiplex PCR. The sample has about 150,000 clones; 91% are singletons. The sequencing sample was made of peripheral blood. Receptor source: a man aged 45 to 65 with acute or convalescent COVID-19.

The J gene is TRBJ1-1, the V gene TRBV18; D may be TRBD1 (5 bases). Trimming took 2 bases from V and 5 from J, leaving 9 bases between them. CDR1 and CDR2 from the germline V gene are KGHSH and LQKENI. This CDR3 is 13 amino acids long. CDR3 bases: TGTGCCAGCTCACCAATGGAGGGGACTGAAGCTTTCTTT. This encodes CASSPMEGTEAFF.

CDR3 DNA: TGTGCCAGCAGCCTATCGGTGACAGTCCCGAACATTCAGTACTTC. Residues: CASSLSVTVPNIQYF. The V gene is TRBV7-2, the J gene TRBJ2-4, with D perhaps matching TRBD1 (5 bases). The CDR3 has 15 amino acids. CDR1 SGHTA and CDR2 FQGNSA come from the germline V gene. V was clipped by 5 bases and J by 7 bases, with 18 bases between them.

V gene TRBV5-4 combines with J gene TRBJ1-2, with D unresolved. V shed 3 bases and J shed 4 bases, with 7 bases lying between them. The CDR3 has 12 residues. Per germline, CDR1 SGHNT and CDR2 YYREEE (reference sequence). The CDR3 sequence is CASSSGGYGYTF. The CDR3 DNA sequence: TGTGCCAGCAGCTCTGGAGGCTATGGCTACACCTTC.

The chain is built from TRBV6-1 and TRBJ1-6, with TRBD1 identical over 10 bases. CDR1 and CDR2 (germline): MNHNS, SASEGT. The CDR3 spans 17 residues. V shed 0 bases, J shed 4 bases, and the junction held 3 bases outside the gene matches. The CDR3 loop reads CASSEAWTGGYNSPLHF. The DNA of the CDR3 is TGTGCCAGCAGTGAAGCGTGGACAGGGGGTTATAATTCACCCCTCCACTTT.

The chain links TRBV29-1 to TRBJ1-1; D may be TRBD1 (5 bases). From germline, CDR1 is SQVTM and CDR2 ANQGSEA. The V and J ends lost 8 bases and 7 bases respectively, with 17 bases between them. This CDR3 has 12 amino acids. The CDR3 protein is CSPQREDNEAFF. The CDR3 DNA follows: TGCAGCCCCCAGAGGGAGGACAATGAAGCTTTCTTT.

The chain joins TRBV10-3 to TRBJ1-4; the D gene is possibly TRBD1 (5 bases). V lost 4 bases to trimming and J lost 5 bases, with 14 bases between them. Looked up from germline, CDR1 is ENHRY and CDR2 is SYGVKD. The length of the CDR3 is 15 residues. For the CDR3, the DNA is TGTGCCATCAGTGGAGCGGGGACTGCGAATGAAAAACTGTTTTTT. Amino acid sequence: CAISGAGTANEKLFF.

V and J are TRBV6-1 and TRBJ1-2; D is unresolved. Germline lookup yields CDR1 MNHNS and CDR2 SASEGT. Trimming shortened V by 3 bases and J by 2 bases, and 10 bases separated the two germline ends. The CDR3 extends over 14 amino acids. The CDR3 region has the DNA TGTGCCAGCAGTGAGCGGACGGGGAACTATGGCTACACCTTC. This codes for CASSERTGNYGYTF.

The rearrangement joins TRBV6-5 to TRBJ1-1; D possibly corresponds to TRBD1 (6 bases). Germline CDR1 is MNHEY and CDR2 is SVGAGI. With 6 bases removed from V and 1 base from J, the gap between germline ends came to 12 bases. The CDR3 has 14 residues. The CDR3 DNA follows: TGTGCCAGCAGCCTGGGACAAGCGAACACTGAAGCTTTCTTT. This translates into CASSLGQANTEAFF.

V gene TRBV6-4 combines with J gene TRBJ2-1; 10 nucleotides match TRBD1. V lost 6 bases to trimming and J lost 7 bases; unmatched junction nucleotides: 9. This CDR3 is 15 amino acids long. Germline V gene sequence: CDR1 MRHNA, CDR2 SNTAGT. In DNA form, the CDR3 reads TGTGCCAGCAGCACCACCGGGACAGGGGTAAATGAGCAGTTCTTC. Translating gives CASSTTGTGVNEQFF.

The chain is built from TRBV5-4 and TRBJ1-5, with D maybe TRBD1 (6 bases). The CDR3 is made up of 15 amino acids. Germline loops: CDR1 SGHNT, CDR2 YYREEE (reference sequence). V was cut by 0 bases and J by 7 bases, with 14 bases left in between. CDR3 protein: CASSLGGGGGQPQHF. In DNA, the CDR3 is TGTGCCAGCAGCTTGGGTGGTGGGGGCGGGCAGCCCCAGCATTTT.

The rearrangement links TRBV7-7 to TRBJ2-2; the D gene is possibly TRBD1 (5 bases). V was pared by 8 bases and J by 2 bases, with 12 bases between. The CDR3 has 14 residues. Germline V gene sequence: CDR1 SSHAT, CDR2 FNYEAQ (reference sequence). The CDR3 DNA sequence: TGTGCCAGCGGTCAGGGTTTAAACACCGGGGAGCTGTTTTTT. Encoded protein: CASGQGLNTGELFF.

The chain couples TRBV10-3 to TRBJ2-1; 9 nucleotides match TRBD1. CDR1 ENHRY and CDR2 SYGVKD come from the germline V gene. CDR3 length equals 17 residues. Trimming took 10 bases from V and 3 from J; bases not matched to a gene: 16. CDR3 DNA: TGTGCCACCCAACAGGGGGCAGACTGGGCGGGCTACAATGAGCAGTTCTTC. It codes for CATQQGADWAGYNEQFF.

V is TRBV28 and J is TRBJ1-5, with D unclear. V lost 6 bases, J lost 7 bases, and 10 bases lay in between. The CDR3 is 12 amino acids. Per germline, CDR1 MDHEN and CDR2 SYDVKM. The DNA for the CDR3 is TGTGCCAGCAGCCAGACTGGGCAGCCCCAGCATTTT. As protein: CASSQTGQPQHF.

The chain has TRBV30 and TRBJ1-1; D not certain. The V end was cut by 1 base, the J end by 5 bases, with 17 bases between. Germline CDR1 is GTSNPN and CDR2 is SVGIG (reference sequence). The CDR3 length is 15 residues. The CDR3 loop is CAWSDQAGGWTEAFF. CDR3 DNA sequence: TGTGCCTGGAGTGACCAGGCAGGTGGTTGGACTGAAGCTTTCTTT.

The chain recombines TRBV11-1 with TRBJ1-2, with TRBD1 matching over 7 bases. The CDR3 runs 15 residues. V lost 5 bases to trimming and J lost 3 bases; unmatched junction nucleotides: 9. Germline V gene data show CDR1 as SGHAT and CDR2 as FQDESV (reference sequence). CDR3 region: CASSLQGGSYYGYTF. The CDR3 bases are TGTGCCAGCAGCCTCCAGGGGGGCAGCTACTATGGCTACACCTTC.

The chain is built from TRBV11-1 and TRBJ2-3; the D gene is possibly TRBD1 (5 bases). Trimming cost V 5 bases and J 2 bases, with 11 bases left between them. Germline-derived CDR1 and CDR2 are SGHAT and FQDESV (reference sequence). The CDR3 is made up of 14 amino acids. The DNA for the CDR3 is TGTGCCAGCAGCCAGTCAGGGTTCACAGATACGCAGTATTTT. Protein product: CASSQSGFTDTQYF.

The chain links TRBV6-6 to TRBJ1-2; TRBD1 matches 7 bases. The length of the CDR3 is 11 residues. Germline CDR1 is MNHNY and CDR2 is SVGAGI (reference sequence). The CDR3 coding sequence is TGTGCTAGCTTCAGGGGGGCTGGCTACACCTTC. Translating it yields CASFRGAGYTF.

J is TRBJ1-1 and V is TRBV6-6; 7 positions match TRBD1. This CDR3 is 15 amino acids long. J was trimmed by 0 bases and V by 5 bases; bases with no gene match: 6. Per germline, CDR1 MNHNY and CDR2 SVGAGI (reference sequence). The CDR3 spells CASSMTTGVNTEAFF. As DNA, the CDR3 is TGTGCCAGCAGTATGACTACAGGGGTGAACACTGAAGCTTTCTTT.

This chain links TRBV5-6 with TRBJ2-2; D may be TRBD1 (6 bases). V was shortened by 1 base and J by 3 bases, with 10 bases between the two germline ends. The CDR3 has 15 residues. Germline CDR1 SGHDT, CDR2 YYEEEE. CDR3 in DNA: TGTGCCAGCAGCTTGTCCTACAGGGACACCGGGGAGCTGTTTTTT. The encoded protein is CASSLSYRDTGELFF.

The chain joins TRBV3-1 (or the pseudogene TRBV3-2) to TRBJ1-5, with unresolved D. The CDR3 loop spans 14 amino acids. In germline, CDR1 is LGHDT, CDR2 YNNKEL (reference sequence). Trimming took off 5 bases at V and 0 bases at J, with 8 bases between the two ends. For the CDR3, the DNA is TGTGCCAGCAGCGGAGGATCTAGCAATCAGCCCCAGCATTTT. This gives the protein CASSGGSSNQPQHF.

V and J are TRBV6-2 or TRBV6-3 and TRBJ1-1, with 8 bases lining up with TRBD1. Germline loops: CDR1 MNHEY, CDR2 SVGEGT. The V and J ends lost 2 bases and 11 bases, in that order; junction bases with no gene match: 7. The CDR3 runs to 13 residues. CDR3 protein: CASSYREQGGAFF. Here the CDR3 DNA reads TGTGCCAGCAGTTACCGGGAACAGGGGGGCGCTTTCTTT.

J is TRBJ1-5 and V is TRBV6-5; 9 bases align to TRBD1. The ends lost 7 bases at V and 2 bases at J; junction bases unmatched: 6. The germline V gene has CDR1 MNHEY and CDR2 SVGAGI. The CDR3 totals 15 residues. The CDR3 DNA reads as TGTGCCAGCATCATGGGACAGGGTGGCAATCAGCCCCAGCATTTT. Its protein product is CASIMGQGGNQPQHF.

The chain carries TRBV6-5 and TRBJ2-3; tentatively, D is TRBD2 (6 bases). CDR1 and CDR2 (germline): MNHEY, SVGAGI. The germline V and J ends were trimmed by 8 bases and 4 bases, with 13 bases remaining between them. The CDR3 has 13 amino acids. Here the CDR3 DNA reads TGTGCCAGCCGGGGAGGCCCCGCAGATACGCAGTATTTT. The encoded protein is CASRGGPADTQYF.

This chain links TRBV5-1 with TRBJ1-6; D is uncertain. Trimming stripped 4 bases from V and 0 bases from J, with 14 bases between. The CDR3 consists of 17 residues. Germline loops: CDR1 SGHRS, CDR2 YFSETQ. Written as DNA, the CDR3 is TGCGCCAGCAGCCCTGGAGGGTCAGGCTCCTATAATTCACCCCTCCACTTT. This gives the protein CASSPGGSGSYNSPLHF.

The genes are TRBV10-3 and TRBJ1-5; D might be TRBD1 (6 bases). CDR3 length: 14 residues. V lost 7 bases and J lost 0, with 10 bases in between. Germline V lookup: CDR1 ENHRY, CDR2 SYGVKD. In DNA, the CDR3 is TGTGCCATCAAGGGGGGGGGTAGCAATCAGCCCCAGCATTTT. Translating gives CAIKGGGSNQPQHF.

The CDR3 region has the DNA TGTGCCAGCAGCCCGCAAGACAGGGTCCGTACAGATACGCAGTATTTT. Protein product: CASSPQDRVRTDTQYF. This chain joins TRBV9 and TRBJ2-3; 7 bases map to TRBD1. J was trimmed by 3 bases and V by 4 bases; bases with no gene match: 11. Germline assignment: CDR1 SGDLS and CDR2 YYNGEE. The CDR3 loop spans 16 amino acids.

The rearrangement links TRBV30 to TRBJ1-1; unclear D gene. The germline V and J ends were trimmed by 5 bases and 1 base, with 11 bases remaining between them. CDR3 length equals 13 residues. The germline V gene has CDR1 GTSNPN and CDR2 SVGIG (reference sequence). The CDR3 loop is CAWVRHRNTEAFF. Here the CDR3 DNA reads TGTGCCTGGGTGCGGCACCGGAACACTGAAGCTTTCTTT.

V gene TRBV23-1 combines with J gene TRBJ1-2; the match to TRBD1 covers 8 bases. TRBV23-1 is placed among ORFs of uncertain function. CDR3 size: 14 residues. With V trimmed by 6 bases and J by 8 bases, 11 bases remained unmatched. DNA of the CDR3: TGCGCCAGCAGAGGACAGGGACCCGGGCTAGGCTACACCTTC. It encodes CASRGQGPGLGYTF.

The chain carries TRBV5-4 and TRBJ2-1; 9 nucleotides align to TRBD1. Germline V gives CDR1 SGHNT, CDR2 YYREEE (reference sequence). The V and J ends lost 5 bases and 7 bases, in that order; junction bases with no gene match: 7. The CDR3 totals 14 residues. The DNA of the CDR3 is TGTGCCAGCAGTCGAGACAGGGGGTGGAATGAGCAGTTCTTC. Its translation: CASSRDRGWNEQFF.

Details on this clone: The identical CDR3 is also encoded by other nucleotide sequences in the sample. The CDR3 loop reads CASSGGLAGYNEQFF. The CDR3 DNA follows: TGCGCCAGCAGTGGAGGACTAGCGGGGTACAATGAGCAGTTCTTC. This chain links TRBV10-1 with TRBJ2-1; 12 bases are a match to TRBD2. The CDR3 has 15 residues. Unmatched junction bases numbered 2, after V lost 4 bases and J lost 4 bases. Germline V gives CDR1 WNHNN, CDR2 SYGVQD (reference sequence).

The V gene is TRBV25-1, the J gene TRBJ2-5; D is uncertain. The V end lost 8 bases, the J end lost 5 bases, and 15 bases lay between the germline ends. The V gene's germline CDR1 is MGHDK and CDR2 SYGVNS. The CDR3 sequence is 13 residues long. The CDR3 is CASSSLFLETQYF. The CDR3, as DNA: TGTGCCAGCTCCAGTCTTTTCCTGGAGACCCAGTACTTC.

This clone was counted a few times. V gene TRBV19 combines with J gene TRBJ1-1, with D possibly matching TRBD1 (5 bases). Germline V lookup: CDR1 LNHDA, CDR2 SQIVND (reference sequence). The CDR3 runs 14 residues. V lost 1 base to trimming and J lost 5 bases, with 11 bases between them. CDR3 loop: CASSIGQTTTEAFF. In DNA form, the CDR3 reads TGTGCCAGTAGTATAGGACAGACGACGACTGAAGCTTTCTTT.